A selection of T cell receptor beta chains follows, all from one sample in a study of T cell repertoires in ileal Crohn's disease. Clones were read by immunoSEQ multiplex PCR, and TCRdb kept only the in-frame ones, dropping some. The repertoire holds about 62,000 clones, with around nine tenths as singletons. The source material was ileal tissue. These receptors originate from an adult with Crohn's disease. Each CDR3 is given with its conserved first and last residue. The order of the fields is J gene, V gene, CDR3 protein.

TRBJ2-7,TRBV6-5,CASSTGGQGAYEQYF
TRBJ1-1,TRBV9,CASSVGEGGPVSDRAFF
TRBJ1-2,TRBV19,CASSFRTEPDYGYTF
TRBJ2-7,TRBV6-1,CASSDTRRSYEQYF
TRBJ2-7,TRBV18,CASSPKRDLRTYEQYF
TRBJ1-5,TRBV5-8,CASSLYWNQPQHF
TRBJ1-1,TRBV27,CASSLQGFRGFDTEAFF
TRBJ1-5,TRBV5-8,CASSRYRKNQPQHF
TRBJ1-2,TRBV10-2,CATTDSSYGYTF
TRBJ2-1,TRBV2,CASRGGQGYNEQFF
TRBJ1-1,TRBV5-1,CASRQNNRESEAFF
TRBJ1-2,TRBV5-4,CASSQDRGGGYTF
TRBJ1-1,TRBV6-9,CASSLSGPWGVSGNTEAFF
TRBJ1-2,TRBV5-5,CASSLEEGGQGYYGYTF
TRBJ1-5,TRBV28,CASSFVEALLNQPQHF
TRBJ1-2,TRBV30,CAWKQGLANYGYTF
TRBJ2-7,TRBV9,CASSLQGGPTYEQYF
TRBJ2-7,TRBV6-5,CASSYDRDTAYEQYF
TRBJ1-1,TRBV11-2,CASSPLNTEAFF
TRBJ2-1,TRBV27,CASSFWRGGLYNEQFF
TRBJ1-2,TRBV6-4,CASSPGGERGYTF
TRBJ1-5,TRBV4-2,CASSQAGNSNQPQHF
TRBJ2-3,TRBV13,CASSLHGTDTQYF
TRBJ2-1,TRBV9,CASSVGLAGMNEQFF
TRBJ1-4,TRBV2,CASSLVPGQSEKLFF
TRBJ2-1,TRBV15,CATSRKAGVGNNEQFF
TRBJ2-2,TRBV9,CASSIRRLTGELFF
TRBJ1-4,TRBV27,CASSERQGGEKLFF
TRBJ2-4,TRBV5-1,CASSTGQGSDIQYF
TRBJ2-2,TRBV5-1,CASSLVRGWDRNTGELFF
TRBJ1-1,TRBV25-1,CASSFVTGGSSIAFF
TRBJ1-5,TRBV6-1,CASSEGSISNQPQHF